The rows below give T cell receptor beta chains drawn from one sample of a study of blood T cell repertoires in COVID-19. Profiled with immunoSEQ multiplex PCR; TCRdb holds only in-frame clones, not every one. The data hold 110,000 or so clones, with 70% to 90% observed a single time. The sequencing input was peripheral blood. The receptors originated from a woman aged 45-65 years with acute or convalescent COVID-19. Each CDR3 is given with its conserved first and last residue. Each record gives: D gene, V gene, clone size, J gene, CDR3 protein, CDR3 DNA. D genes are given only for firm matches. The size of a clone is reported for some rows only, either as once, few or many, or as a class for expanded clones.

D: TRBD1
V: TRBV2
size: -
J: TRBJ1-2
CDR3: CASSEASGGFYGYTF
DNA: TGTGCCAGCAGTGAAGCGTCAGGGGGCTTTTATGGCTACACCTTC

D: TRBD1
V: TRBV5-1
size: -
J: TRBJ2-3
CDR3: CASSSDRGAGDTQYF
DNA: TGCGCCAGCAGCTCAGACAGGGGGGCCGGAGATACGCAGTATTTT

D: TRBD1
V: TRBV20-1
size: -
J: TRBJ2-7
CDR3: CSASLLVTGNGEQYF
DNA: TGCAGTGCTAGTCTCCTCGTGACAGGGAACGGGGAGCAGTACTTC

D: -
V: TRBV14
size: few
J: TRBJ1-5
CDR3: CASSQEVRLTHSNQPQHF
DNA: TGTGCCAGCAGCCAAGAGGTCAGACTAACCCATAGCAATCAGCCCCAGCATTTT

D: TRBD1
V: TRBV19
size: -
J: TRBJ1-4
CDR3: CASSTDRGWNEKLFF
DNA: TGTGCCAGTAGTACGGACAGGGGATGGAATGAAAAACTGTTTTTT

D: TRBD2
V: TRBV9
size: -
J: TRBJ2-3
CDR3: CASSVAKQGAGTSGLDTQYF
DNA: TGTGCCAGCAGCGTAGCTAAACAGGGGGCCGGGACTAGCGGGCTGGATACGCAGTATTTT

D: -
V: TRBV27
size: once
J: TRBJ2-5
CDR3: CASSLERGWETQYF
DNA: TGTGCCAGCAGTTTGGAGAGAGGGTGGGAGACCCAGTACTTC

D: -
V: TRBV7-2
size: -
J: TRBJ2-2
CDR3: CASSTQGSTGELFF
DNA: TGTGCCAGCAGCACCCAGGGGTCCACCGGGGAGCTGTTTTTT

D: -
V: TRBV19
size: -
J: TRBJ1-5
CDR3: CASSIVQALNQPQHF
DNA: TGTGCCAGTAGTATTGTACAGGCCCTCAATCAGCCCCAGCATTTT

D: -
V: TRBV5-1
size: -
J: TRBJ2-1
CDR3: CASSLVAVRGNEQFF
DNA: TGCGCCAGCAGCTTGGTGGCAGTCCGAGGGAATGAGCAGTTCTTC

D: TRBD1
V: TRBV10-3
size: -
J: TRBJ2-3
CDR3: CAIRGTVSTDTQYF
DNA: TGTGCCATCAGGGGGACAGTAAGCACAGATACGCAGTATTTT

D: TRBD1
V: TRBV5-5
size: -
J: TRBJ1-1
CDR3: CASSLVGRQGLNTEAFF
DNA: TGTGCCAGCAGCTTGGTGGGGAGACAGGGCCTGAACACTGAAGCTTTCTTT

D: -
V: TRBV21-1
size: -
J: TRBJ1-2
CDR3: CASSKRAGGPSNYGYTF
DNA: TGTGCCAGCAGCAAACGGGCAGGGGGCCCCTCTAACTATGGCTACACCTTC

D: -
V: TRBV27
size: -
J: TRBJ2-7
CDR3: CASSATGLGDEQYF
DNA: TGTGCCAGCAGTGCCACAGGCCTCGGAGACGAGCAGTACTTC

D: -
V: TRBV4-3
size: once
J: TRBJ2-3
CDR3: CASSQDFVAYSSTDTQYF
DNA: TGCGCCAGCAGCCAAGATTTCGTGGCATATTCTAGCACAGATACGCAGTATTTT

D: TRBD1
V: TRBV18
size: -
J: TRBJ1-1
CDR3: CASSPGQLNTEAFF
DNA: TGTGCCAGCTCACCGGGACAGTTGAACACTGAAGCTTTCTTT

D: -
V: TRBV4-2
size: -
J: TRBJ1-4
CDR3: CASSQDPQLAVKLFF
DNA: TGTGCCAGCAGCCAAGATCCACAGTTGGCTGTAAAACTGTTTTTT

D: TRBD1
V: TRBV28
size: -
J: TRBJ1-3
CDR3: CASSLDPRQGGNTIYF
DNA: TGTGCCAGCAGTTTAGACCCCCGACAGGGGGGAAACACCATATATTTT

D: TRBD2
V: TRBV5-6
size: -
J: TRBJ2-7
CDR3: CASSSGTRDEQYF
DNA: TGTGCCAGCAGCTCCGGGACTAGGGACGAGCAGTACTTC

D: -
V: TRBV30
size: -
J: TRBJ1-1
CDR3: CAWSSGESTEAFF
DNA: TGTGCCTGGAGTAGTGGGGAGAGCACTGAAGCTTTCTTT

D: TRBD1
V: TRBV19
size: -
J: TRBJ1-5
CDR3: CASRATGKDLRANQPQHF
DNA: TGTGCCAGTAGGGCGACAGGGAAGGACCTTAGGGCAAACCAGCCCCAGCATTTT

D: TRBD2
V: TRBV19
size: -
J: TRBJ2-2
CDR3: CASRVAGGPNTGELFF
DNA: TGTGCCAGTAGGGTAGCGGGAGGCCCTAACACCGGGGAGCTGTTTTTT

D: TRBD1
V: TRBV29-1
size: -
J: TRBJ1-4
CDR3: CSVETLEDRAGKLFF
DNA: TGCAGCGTTGAAACCCTGGAGGACAGGGCAGGCAAACTGTTTTTT

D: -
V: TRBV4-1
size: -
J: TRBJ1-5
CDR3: CASSQDRARGLNQPQHF
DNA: TGCGCCAGCAGCCAAGATCGGGCCAGGGGCCTCAATCAGCCCCAGCATTTT

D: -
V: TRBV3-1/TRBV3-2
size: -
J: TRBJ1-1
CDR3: CASSHMGGAGNTEAFF
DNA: TGTGCCAGCAGCCACATGGGGGGTGCGGGGAACACTGAAGCTTTCTTT

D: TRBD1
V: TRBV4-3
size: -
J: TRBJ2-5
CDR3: CASSQDPGGETQYF
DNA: TGCGCCAGCAGCCAAGATCCAGGGGGAGAGACCCAGTACTTC

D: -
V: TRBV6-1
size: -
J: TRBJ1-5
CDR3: CASSDPNQPQHF
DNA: TGTGCCAGCAGTGATCCGAATCAGCCCCAGCATTTT

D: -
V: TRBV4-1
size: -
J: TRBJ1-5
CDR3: CASRTQENSNQPQHF
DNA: TGCGCCAGCCGTACTCAGGAAAATAGCAATCAGCCCCAGCATTTT

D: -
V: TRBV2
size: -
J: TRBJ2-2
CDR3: CASSGYSGVFTGELFF
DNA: TGTGCCAGCAGTGGGTACTCGGGGGTCTTTACCGGGGAGCTGTTTTTT

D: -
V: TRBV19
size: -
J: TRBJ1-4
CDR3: CASSFLESNEKLFF
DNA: TGTGCCAGTAGTTTCCTAGAGTCTAATGAAAAACTGTTTTTT

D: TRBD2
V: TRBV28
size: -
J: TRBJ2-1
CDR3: CASSLPSSGNYNEQFF
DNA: TGTGCCAGCAGTTTACCCTCTAGCGGGAACTACAATGAGCAGTTCTTC

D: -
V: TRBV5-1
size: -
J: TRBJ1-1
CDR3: CASSPTVDNTEAFF
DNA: TGCGCCAGCAGCCCGACAGTTGACAACACTGAAGCTTTCTTT

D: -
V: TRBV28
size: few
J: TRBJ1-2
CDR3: CASSPPRVGYGYTF
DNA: TGTGCCAGCAGTCCCCCCAGGGTAGGCTATGGCTACACCTTC

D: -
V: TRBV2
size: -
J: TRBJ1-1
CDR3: CASSEVMPAPATEAFF
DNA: TGTGCCAGCAGTGAAGTAATGCCGGCCCCAGCGACTGAAGCTTTCTTT

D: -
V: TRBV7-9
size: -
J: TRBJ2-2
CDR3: CASRGASGTGELFF
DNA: TGTGCCAGCAGGGGGGCTAGCGGAACCGGGGAGCTGTTTTTT

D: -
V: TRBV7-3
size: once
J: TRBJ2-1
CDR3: CASSSRPGKTANEQFF
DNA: TGTGCCAGCAGCTCCCGACCGGGAAAGACGGCCAATGAGCAGTTCTTC

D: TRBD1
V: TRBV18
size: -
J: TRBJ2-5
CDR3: CASSTGVEETQYF
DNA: TGTGCCAGCTCGACAGGGGTAGAAGAGACCCAGTACTTC

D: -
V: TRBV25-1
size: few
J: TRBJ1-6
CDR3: CASSEVESNYNSPLHF
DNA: TGTGCCAGCAGTGAAGTCGAAAGCAACTATAATTCACCCCTCCACTTT

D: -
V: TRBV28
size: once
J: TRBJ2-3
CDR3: CASSLLGGISTDTQYF
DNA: TGTGCCAGCAGTTTATTGGGGGGTATTAGCACAGATACGCAGTATTTT

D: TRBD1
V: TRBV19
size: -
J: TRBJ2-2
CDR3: CASSGQGGELFF
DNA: TGTGCCAGTAGCGGACAGGGCGGGGAGCTGTTTTTT

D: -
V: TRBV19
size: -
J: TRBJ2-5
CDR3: CASSINREETQYF
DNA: TGTGCCAGTAGTATTAACAGGGAAGAGACCCAGTACTTC

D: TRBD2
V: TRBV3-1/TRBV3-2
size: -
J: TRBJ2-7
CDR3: CASSRGTSGRGAYEQYF
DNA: TGTGCCAGCAGCCGAGGGACTAGCGGGAGAGGTGCCTACGAGCAGTACTTC

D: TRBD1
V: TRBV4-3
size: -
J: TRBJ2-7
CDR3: CASSQVPAGTGSSYEQYF
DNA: TGCGCCAGCAGCCAAGTCCCCGCCGGGACAGGGAGCTCCTACGAGCAGTACTTC

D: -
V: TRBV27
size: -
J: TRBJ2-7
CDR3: CASSLWGESPYEQYF
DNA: TGTGCCAGCAGTTTATGGGGGGAATCGCCCTACGAGCAGTACTTC

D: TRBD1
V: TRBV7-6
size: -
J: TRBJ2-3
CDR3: CASSPGQGHTDTQYF
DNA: TGTGCCAGCAGTCCGGGACAGGGCCACACAGATACGCAGTATTTT

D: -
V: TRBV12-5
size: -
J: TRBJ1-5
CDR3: CASGLVFERDKPQHF
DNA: TGTGCTAGTGGACTAGTTTTTGAGAGGGACAAGCCCCAGCATTTT

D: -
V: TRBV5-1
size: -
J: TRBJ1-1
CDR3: CASSPDLAGAGEAFF
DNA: TGCGCCAGCAGTCCGGACCTGGCAGGGGCGGGTGAAGCTTTCTTT

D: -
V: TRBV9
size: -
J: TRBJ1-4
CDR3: CASSVGRGEKLFF
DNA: TGTGCCAGCAGCGTAGGGCGGGGTGAAAAACTGTTTTTT

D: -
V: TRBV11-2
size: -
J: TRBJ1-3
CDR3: CASRHSQRYTIYF
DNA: TGTGCCAGCAGACATTCTCAGAGGTACACCATATATTTT

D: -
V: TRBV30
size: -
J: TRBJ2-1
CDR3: CAWRNRRSDSYNEQFF
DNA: TGTGCCTGGAGAAACAGGCGGTCAGACTCCTACAATGAGCAGTTCTTC

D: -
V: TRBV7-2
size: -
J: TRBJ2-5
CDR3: CASSFRETQYF
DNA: TGTGCCAGCAGCTTTCGAGAGACCCAGTACTTC

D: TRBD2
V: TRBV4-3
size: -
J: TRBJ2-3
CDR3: CASSQESPLREGSDTQYF
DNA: TGCGCCAGCAGCCAAGAATCCCCCTTACGGGAGGGGTCAGATACGCAGTATTTT

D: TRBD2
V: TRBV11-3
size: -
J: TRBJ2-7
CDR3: CASSSRLAGDQQYF
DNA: TGTGCCAGCAGCTCACGACTAGCGGGAGATCAGCAGTACTTC

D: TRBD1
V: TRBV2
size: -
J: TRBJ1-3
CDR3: CASIQGGSDTIYF
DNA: TGTGCCAGCATTCAGGGGGGTAGCGACACCATATATTTT

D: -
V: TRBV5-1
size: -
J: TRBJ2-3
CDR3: CASSLAGYTDTQYF
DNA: TGCGCCAGCAGCTTGGCAGGATACACAGATACGCAGTATTTT

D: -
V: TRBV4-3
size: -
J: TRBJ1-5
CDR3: CASSQDGGSNQPQHF
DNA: TGCGCCAGCAGCCAAGACGGCGGTAGCAATCAGCCCCAGCATTTT

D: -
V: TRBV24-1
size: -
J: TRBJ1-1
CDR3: CATSDSDGGTEAFF
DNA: TGTGCCACCAGTGATTCCGACGGGGGCACTGAAGCTTTCTTT